This is a list of T cell receptor beta chains from one sample in a study of liver allograft versus peripheral blood T cells. Each CDR3 protein gets one entry after TCRdb re-called the reads with MiXCR. The repertoire holds 2,500 to 3,000 distinct CDR3 sequences, with about 18% as singletons. The receptors were sampled from a human patient who had a liver transplant. These T cells may partly come from the graft donor. Both conserved end residues are part of each CDR3. A D gene is named only where the DNA matches it firmly. Size is stated for part of the rows, as once, few or many counts, or as a class when the clone is expanded.

CDR3: CASSLESQETQYF
DNA: TGTGCCAGCAGCTTGGAAAGCCAAGAGACCCAGTACTTC
D: -
J: TRBJ2-5
V: TRBV5-4
size: medium-sized

CDR3: CATSDPDRHPYEQYF
DNA: TGTGCCACCAGTGACCCGGACAGACATCCCTACGAGCAGTACTTC
D: -
J: TRBJ2-7
V: TRBV24-1
size: hyperexpanded

CDR3: CASSPTGEEKLFF
DNA: TGTGCCAGCAGCCCTACAGGGGAGGAAAAACTGTTTTTT
D: TRBD1
J: TRBJ1-4
V: TRBV14
size: medium-sized

CDR3: CASGSGQGAYNEQFF
DNA: TGTGCCAGTGGGAGTGGGCAGGGGGCATACAATGAGCAGTTCTTC
D: TRBD1
J: TRBJ2-1
V: TRBV6-1
size: hyperexpanded

CDR3: CASSAPRETQYF
DNA: TGTGCCAGCAGTGCGCCTCGAGAGACCCAGTACTTC
D: -
J: TRBJ2-5
V: TRBV25-1
size: few

CDR3: CSVGSGSSYEQYF
DNA: TGCAGCGTTGGATCCGGGAGCTCCTACGAGCAGTACTTC
D: -
J: TRBJ2-7
V: TRBV29-1
size: medium-sized

CDR3: CASSIVGSNQPQHF
DNA: TGTGCCAGTAGTATAGTCGGCTCCAATCAGCCCCAGCATTTT
D: -
J: TRBJ1-5
V: TRBV19
size: -

CDR3: CSARDIAGVGYNEQFF
DNA: TGCAGTGCTAGAGATATAGCGGGAGTTGGGTACAATGAGCAGTTCTTC
D: TRBD2
J: TRBJ2-1
V: TRBV20-1
size: few

CDR3: CASSVSIGQGASRNTIYF
DNA: TGTGCCAGCAGTGTTTCGATTGGACAGGGGGCAAGCAGAAACACCATATATTTT
D: TRBD1
J: TRBJ1-3
V: TRBV6-1
size: medium-sized

CDR3: CASSPGTGEYNEQFF
DNA: TGTGCCAGCAGTCCCGGGACAGGGGAATACAATGAGCAGTTCTTC
D: TRBD1
J: TRBJ2-1
V: TRBV6-6
size: medium-sized

CDR3: CASSARDSEHFYEQYF
DNA: TGTGCCAGCAGCGCCCGGGACAGCGAACACTTCTACGAGCAGTACTTC
D: TRBD1
J: TRBJ2-7
V: TRBV7-9
size: few

CDR3: CASSLASGRASYEQYF
DNA: TGTGCCAGCAGCTTAGCCAGCGGGAGGGCCTCCTACGAGCAGTACTTC
D: TRBD2
J: TRBJ2-7
V: TRBV11-2
size: -